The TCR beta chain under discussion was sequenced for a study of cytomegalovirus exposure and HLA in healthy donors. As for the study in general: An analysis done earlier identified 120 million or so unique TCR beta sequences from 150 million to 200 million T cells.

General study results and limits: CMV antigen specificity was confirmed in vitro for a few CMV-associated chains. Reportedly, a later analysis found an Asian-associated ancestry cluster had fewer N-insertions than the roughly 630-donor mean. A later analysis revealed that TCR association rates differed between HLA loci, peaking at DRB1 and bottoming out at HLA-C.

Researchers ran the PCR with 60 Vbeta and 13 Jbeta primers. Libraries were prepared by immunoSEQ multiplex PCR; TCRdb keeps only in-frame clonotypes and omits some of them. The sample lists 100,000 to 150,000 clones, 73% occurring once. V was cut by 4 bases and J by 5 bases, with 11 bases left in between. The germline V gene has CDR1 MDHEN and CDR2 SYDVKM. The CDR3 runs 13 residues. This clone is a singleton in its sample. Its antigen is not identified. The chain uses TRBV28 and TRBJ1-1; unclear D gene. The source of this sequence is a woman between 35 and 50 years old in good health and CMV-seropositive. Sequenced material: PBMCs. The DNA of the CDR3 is TGTGCCAGCAGTTCACCGCGTTGGACTGAAGCTTTCTTT. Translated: CASSSPRWTEAFF. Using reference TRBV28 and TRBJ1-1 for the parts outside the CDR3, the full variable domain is DVKVTQSSRYLVKRTGEKVFLECVQDMDHENMFWYRQDPGLGLRLIYFSYDVKMKEKGDIPEGYSVSREKKERFSLILESASTNQTSMYLCASSSPRWTEAFFGQGTRLTVV.